These 3 T cell receptor beta chains were all obtained from the same sample, sequenced in a study of regulatory T cells in long-lasting Graves disease. CDR3 regions were amplified by Arm-PCR using iRepertoire HTBI primers to build TCR beta libraries. One entry per CDR3 protein results from TCRdb running MiXCR on the multiplex PCR reads. This table holds roughly 400,000 distinct CDR3 sequences, 21% found once. The time point was: persistent/refractory GD, antithyroid drugs over 5 years with positive TRAb. PBMCs provided the RNA from which the TCR library was made. Sequencing was performed on peripheral blood mononuclear cells (PBMCs), taken when the disease was refractory, from a patient treated with antithyroid drugs. These receptor sequences come from a female donor with Graves disease.

In its sample, this clonotype was seen many times. The J gene is TRBJ2-3, the V gene TRBV28; 12 bases are shared with TRBD2. The J segment lost 2 bases and the V segment lost 7 bases, leaving 10 bases of the junction unmatched. CDR1 MDHEN and CDR2 SYDVKM come from the germline V gene. This CDR3 contains 17 residues. CDR3 sequence (DNA): TGTGCCAGCACCCTAGCGGGAGGGCCTTATTCCACAGATACGCAGTATTTT. The encoded protein is CASTLAGGPYSTDTQYF.

The sample holds many counts of this clonotype. J is TRBJ2-7 and V is TRBV28; 10 bases fit TRBD2. The V and J ends lost 1 base and 5 bases, in that order; junction bases with no gene match: 11. Germline lookup yields CDR1 MDHEN and CDR2 SYDVKM. The CDR3 runs 17 residues. The DNA for the CDR3 is TGTGCCAGCAGTTTATCCCTATCACTAGCGGGGAGCCACGAGCAGTACTTC. Translation gives CASSLSLSLAGSHEQYF.

As concerns this clonotype: Since a much larger clone is just one base distant, this may be a read error. The V gene is TRBV20-1, the J gene TRBJ2-5; 10 bases align to TRBD2. Per the germline V gene, CDR1 is DFQATT and CDR2 is SNEGSKA (reference sequence). The CDR3 runs to 17 residues. As DNA, the CDR3 is TGCAGTGCTAGAGATGTGGATGGCCTAGCGGGAGCAGAGGCCCAGTACTTC. Translating it yields CSARDVDGLAGAEAQYF.